This TCR beta chain was documented in a study of technical replicates of blood from a handful of donors. Sequencing used immunoSEQ multiplex PCR; TCRdb keeps in-frame clones, though not all of them. The table includes about 94,000 clones, approximately 95% detected once. CDR3 length equals 15 residues. Germline V lookup: CDR1 SGHVS, CDR2 FNYEAQ. With regard to this clone: A junction boundary mismatches the germline segment, possibly from a read error.

This receptor was taken from a human donor in good health. The material sequenced was T cells isolated from PBMCs. The gene calls are TRBV7-6 and TRBJ2-3; maybe TRBD1 (6 bases). The CDR3 loop is CASSPRTARTDTQYF. The CDR3, as DNA: TGTGCCAGCAGCCCCCGGACAGCGCGCACGGATACGCAGTATTTT. The full variable domain, its missing parts supplied by reference TRBV7-6 and TRBJ2-3, is GAGVSQSPRYKVTKRGQDVALRCDPISGHVSLYWYRQALGQGPEFLTYFNYEAQQDKSGLPNDRFSAERPEGSISTLTIQRTEQRDSAMYRCASSPRTARTDTQYFGPGTRLTVL.